The next 28 T cell receptor beta chains were all read from a single sample in a study of T cell responses to AZD1222 COVID-19 vaccine. This table comes from immunoSEQ multiplex PCR, and its TCRdb copy is limited to in-frame clones, with some not included. Among roughly 200,000 clones listed, about 91% were seen once. Specimen: peripheral blood, collected on day 0 of AZD1222 vaccination. All receptors come from an adult in good health.

The chain joins TRBV13 to TRBJ2-5; 7 bases are shared with TRBD2. Germline CDR1 PRHDT, CDR2 FYEKMQ (reference sequence). V was pared by 1 base and J by 4 bases, with 9 bases of the junction left unmatched. This CDR3 is 16 amino acids long. CDR3 protein: CASSLARGGSRETQYF. Written as DNA, the CDR3 is TGTGCCAGCAGCTTAGCTCGCGGGGGATCGAGAGAGACCCAGTACTTC.

The CDR3 sequence: CASSLDRTYEQYF. CDR3 in DNA: TGTGCCAGCAGCTTAGACAGAACCTACGAGCAGTACTTC. The V call is TRBV7-2, the J call TRBJ2-7; D remains ambiguous. The V and J ends lost 1 base and 2 bases respectively, with 6 bases between them. This CDR3 is built from 13 residues. Germline V lookup: CDR1 SGHTA, CDR2 FQGNSA. Full variable domain (remainder filled in from reference TRBV7-2 and TRBJ2-7): GAGVSQSPSNKVTEKGKDVELRCDPISGHTALYWYRQSLGQGLEFLIYFQGNSAPDKSGLPSDRFSAERTGGSVSTLTIQRTQQEDSAVYLCASSLDRTYEQYFGPGTRLTVT.

The chain employs TRBV2 and TRBJ1-5, with TRBD1 identical over 12 bases. This CDR3 spans 15 amino acids. The germline V gene has CDR1 SNHLY and CDR2 FYNNEI. Trimming cost V 8 bases and J 6 bases; bases outside gene matches: 8. DNA for the CDR3: TGTGCCAGCGGCCCCGGGACAGGGGGCTCTCAGCCCCAGCATTTT. Amino acids: CASGPGTGGSQPQHF.

The genes are TRBV6-5 and TRBJ2-1; tentative D call: TRBD1 (6 bases). Trimming left V 2 bases short and J 8 bases short, with 16 bases between. Germline loops: CDR1 MNHEY, CDR2 SVGAGI. This CDR3 spans 15 amino acids. The CDR3 is CASSYALWGRDEQFF. The CDR3 DNA reads TGTGCCAGCAGTTACGCGCTGTGGGGGCGGGATGAGCAGTTCTTC.

CDR3 DNA: TGTGCAAGTCGCTTAGCCTGGGGTAAGAAGCCCCAGCATTTT. Amino acids: CASRLAWGKKPQHF. This sequence joins TRBV12-2 and TRBJ1-5. TRBV12-2 is recorded as a pseudogene. This CDR3 contains 14 residues.

V usage is TRBV12-3 or TRBV12-4 and J usage is TRBJ2-3; TRBD1 might be the D (6 bases). Trimming took off 6 bases at V and 6 bases at J, with 10 bases between the two ends. CDR3 size: 12 residues. CDR3 sequence (DNA): TGTGCCAGCAGGGGGGCCGACGATACGCAGTATTTT. Protein: CASRGADDTQYF.

The chain has TRBV10-3 and TRBJ1-6; 8 bases are a match to TRBD1. The ends lost 8 bases at V and 6 bases at J; junction bases unmatched: 6. CDR3 length: 14 amino acids. CDR1 and CDR2 from the germline V gene are ENHRY and SYGVKD. The CDR3 loop reads CAIPTDRGNSPLHF. CDR3 DNA sequence: TGTGCCATCCCAACCGACAGGGGTAATTCACCCCTCCACTTT.

This clone was seen once. The J gene is TRBJ2-2, the V gene TRBV7-3; possible D gene TRBD1, 6 bases. Germline V gene lookup returns CDR1 SGHTA and CDR2 FQGTGA. This CDR3 is 16 amino acids long. The V and J ends lost 4 bases and 7 bases respectively, with 19 bases between them. The CDR3: CASSSPTGHLNGELFF. The CDR3 DNA sequence: TGTGCCAGCAGCTCCCCAACGGGACACCTGAACGGGGAGCTGTTTTTT.

The gene calls are TRBV30 and TRBJ2-7; 10 positions match TRBD1. V dropped 5 bases and J dropped 2; count of bases not matched to a gene: 6. The CDR3 totals 14 residues. Germline assignment: CDR1 GTSNPN and CDR2 SVGIG (reference sequence). The CDR3 nucleotides are TGTGCCTGGGGGGGACAGGGGAAGGCCTACGAGCAGTACTTC. Amino acids: CAWGGQGKAYEQYF.

The chain joins TRBV30 to TRBJ2-6; D might be TRBD1 (6 bases). This CDR3 is built from 16 residues. CDR1 is GTSNPN, CDR2 SVGIG, per germline (reference sequence). V was cut by 4 bases and J by 5 bases, with 18 bases left in between. This chain's CDR3 is CAWNGVRGPRANVLTF. The CDR3 bases are TGTGCCTGGAATGGTGTCAGGGGCCCGAGGGCCAACGTCCTGACTTTC.

The chain is built from TRBV7-9 and TRBJ2-4, with unresolved D. V dropped 5 bases and J dropped 0 bases, with 11 bases sitting between them. Germline assignment: CDR1 SEHNR and CDR2 FQNEAQ (reference sequence). The CDR3 is 15 amino acids. CDR3 in DNA: TGTGCCAGCAGCCCCGACATGTTAGCCAAAAACATTCAGTACTTC. Protein: CASSPDMLAKNIQYF.

The chain links TRBV30 to TRBJ1-2, with no clear D. Germline values: CDR1 GTSNPN, CDR2 SVGIG (reference sequence). The CDR3 sequence is 12 residues long. Trimming removed 2 bases at V and 6 bases at J, with 10 bases between. This CDR3 reads CAWSPITDGYTF. CDR3 sequence (DNA): TGTGCCTGGAGTCCAATAACTGATGGCTACACCTTC.

The rearrangement uses TRBV19 and TRBJ1-5; no clear D gene. CDR1 is LNHDA and CDR2 is SQIVND in the germline V gene (reference sequence). The CDR3 extends over 16 amino acids. V dropped 6 bases and J dropped 1 base, with 16 bases sitting between them. CDR3: CASRTGEAGSNQPQHF. The CDR3 coding sequence is TGTGCCAGTAGAACTGGGGAAGCGGGGAGCAATCAGCCCCAGCATTTT.

V usage is TRBV4-3 and J usage is TRBJ2-3, with D uncertain. This CDR3 region has 16 residues. Germline CDR1 and CDR2: LGHNA and YSLEER. With 0 bases removed from V and 4 bases from J, the gap between germline ends came to 14 bases. CDR3 region: CASSQDLGMTADTQYF. The DNA of the CDR3 is TGCGCCAGCAGCCAAGATCTTGGGATGACTGCAGATACGCAGTATTTT.

The V call is TRBV2, the J call TRBJ2-3; 10 nucleotides line up with TRBD2. Germline CDR1 SNHLY, CDR2 FYNNEI. This CDR3 comprises 13 residues. J lost 4 bases, V lost 7 bases, and 2 bases had no gene match. CDR3 sequence: CASNLAGADTQYF. DNA for the CDR3: TGTGCCAGCAACCTAGCGGGGGCAGATACGCAGTATTTT.

The CDR3 DNA reads as TGTGCCAGCAGTAACGGGACAGCTTATGGCTACACCTTC. The encoded protein is CASSNGTAYGYTF. This chain connects TRBV11-2 to TRBJ1-2; 7 bases line up with TRBD1. V dropped 6 bases and J dropped 5; count of bases not matched to a gene: 6. The CDR3 is made up of 13 amino acids. CDR1 and CDR2 from the germline V gene are SGHAT and FQNNGV. The variable domain in full, with the rest retrieved from reference TRBV11-2 and TRBJ1-2, is EAGVAQSPRYKIIEKRQSVAFWCNPISGHATLYWYQQILGQGPKLLIQFQNNGVVDDSQLPKDRFSAERLKGVDSTLKIQPAKLEDSAVYLCASSNGTAYGYTFGSGTRLTVV.

The gene calls are TRBV24-1 and TRBJ1-2; the match to TRBD1 covers 8 bases. Losses at the gene ends were 3 bases for V and 2 bases for J; bases not matched to a gene: 4. Germline CDR1 and CDR2: KGHDR and SFDVKD. The CDR3 extends over 15 amino acids. The chain's CDR3 is CATSDHRQGNYGYTF. The CDR3 bases are TGTGCCACCAGTGATCACAGACAGGGGAACTATGGCTACACCTTC.

The gene calls are TRBV6-6 and TRBJ1-2; the D gene is possibly TRBD1 (5 bases). Deletions cut 6 bases from V and 4 bases from J, with 15 bases between. CDR3 length: 14 residues. Germline lookup yields CDR1 MNHNY and CDR2 SVGAGI (reference sequence). The CDR3: CASRDDSASYGYTF. DNA for the CDR3: TGTGCCAGCAGAGACGACAGCGCCAGCTATGGCTACACCTTC.

The chain uses TRBV2 and TRBJ1-1, with D uncertain. This CDR3 spans 14 amino acids. Germline V gene sequence: CDR1 SNHLY, CDR2 FYNNEI. The V end was cut by 1 base, the J end by 0 bases, with 6 bases between. Written as DNA, the CDR3 is TGTGCCAGCAGTGAAGAGGTAATGAACACTGAAGCTTTCTTT. Its protein product is CASSEEVMNTEAFF. The full variable domain, in which reference TRBV2 and TRBJ1-1 provide the parts outside the CDR3, is EPEVTQTPSHQVTQMGQEVILRCVPISNHLYFYWYRQILGQKVEFLVSFYNNEISEKSEIFDDQFSVERPDGSNFTLKIRSTKLEDSAMYFCASSEEVMNTEAFFGQGTRLTVV.

The V and J genes are TRBV18 and TRBJ2-7, with D perhaps matching TRBD1 or TRBD2 (5 bases each). CDR3 length: 14 amino acids. The ends were cut back, 3 bases at V and 3 bases at J, with 12 bases in the middle. The V gene's germline CDR1 is KGHSH and CDR2 LQKENI. The CDR3 nucleotides are TGTGCCAGCTCACCGGGGGTAGCATTCTACGAGCAGTACTTC. Its protein is CASSPGVAFYEQYF.

The chain carries TRBV28 and TRBJ1-3; 7 nucleotides agree with TRBD1. The CDR3 is 15 amino acids. Germline V gene sequence: CDR1 MDHEN, CDR2 SYDVKM. J gave up 4 bases and V 6 bases, and 9 bases lay outside the gene matches. CDR3 nucleotide sequence: TGTGCCAGCAGCTTAAGGGGACAGTCCGGAAACACCATATATTTT. Translation: CASSLRGQSGNTIYF.

The rearrangement links TRBV7-9 to TRBJ1-2, with 7 bases lining up with TRBD1. V lost 5 bases to trimming and J lost 7 bases; unmatched junction nucleotides: 10. The CDR3 contains 14 residues. Germline V gene lookup returns CDR1 SEHNR and CDR2 FQNEAQ (reference sequence). The CDR3 loop reads CASSHQGGLIGYTF. The CDR3 DNA is TGTGCCAGCAGCCACCAGGGGGGATTGATTGGCTACACCTTC.

This sequence joins TRBV25-1 and TRBJ1-3, with D perhaps TRBD1 (5 bases). The germline gives CDR1 MGHDK, CDR2 SYGVNS. Trimming took off 3 bases at V and 4 bases at J, with 19 bases between the two ends. The CDR3 has 17 residues. CDR3 residues: CASSDRDARRGGNTIYF. The DNA for the CDR3 is TGTGCCAGCAGTGACCGGGACGCCAGGCGAGGGGGAAACACCATATATTTT.

The V call is TRBV5-1, the J call TRBJ2-1; the D is unclear. The CDR3 is made up of 14 amino acids. Germline CDR1 and CDR2: SGHRS and YFSETQ. With 2 bases removed from V and 4 bases from J, the gap between germline ends came to 10 bases. The CDR3, as DNA: TGCGCCAGCAGCTTAAGGGTAGGGTACAATGAGCAGTTCTTC. This encodes CASSLRVGYNEQFF.

This chain connects TRBV7-3 to TRBJ2-3; 9 bases are shared with TRBD2. The CDR3 has 15 residues. Germline CDR1 and CDR2: SGHTA and FQGTGA. V shed 5 bases, J shed 5 bases, and the junction held 8 bases outside the gene matches. Written as DNA, the CDR3 is TGTGCCAGCAGCCTGAGCGGGGGGCATGGAGATACGCAGTATTTT. It translates to CASSLSGGHGDTQYF.

The chain combines TRBV7-2 with TRBJ1-6; D unresolved. This CDR3 has 15 amino acids. Germline assignment: CDR1 SGHTA and CDR2 FQGNSA. V dropped 5 bases and J dropped 5 bases, with 13 bases sitting between them. CDR3 nucleotides: TGTGCCAGCAGCCCAGGTTCTGAGCATAATTCACCCCTCCACTTT. It is translated as CASSPGSEHNSPLHF.

V gene TRBV5-1 combines with J gene TRBJ1-1; no clear D gene. CDR3 length: 15 residues. Trimming removed 1 base from V and 0 bases from J, with 10 bases in between. The germline gives CDR1 SGHRS, CDR2 YFSETQ. The CDR3 DNA sequence: TGCGCCAGCAGCTTGAGCATAGGGATGAACACTGAAGCTTTCTTT. This sequence encodes CASSLSIGMNTEAFF.

CDR3 sequence reads: CASSLFGQSGRSGNTIYF. The CDR3 DNA sequence: TGTGCCAGCAGCTTATTTGGACAGTCCGGACGCTCTGGAAACACCATATATTTT. The genes are TRBV11-2 and TRBJ1-3; a possible D gene is TRBD1 (6 bases). The V gene's germline CDR1 is SGHAT and CDR2 FQNNGV. The CDR3 length is 18 residues. With 2 bases removed from V and 0 bases from J, the gap between germline ends came to 17 bases.